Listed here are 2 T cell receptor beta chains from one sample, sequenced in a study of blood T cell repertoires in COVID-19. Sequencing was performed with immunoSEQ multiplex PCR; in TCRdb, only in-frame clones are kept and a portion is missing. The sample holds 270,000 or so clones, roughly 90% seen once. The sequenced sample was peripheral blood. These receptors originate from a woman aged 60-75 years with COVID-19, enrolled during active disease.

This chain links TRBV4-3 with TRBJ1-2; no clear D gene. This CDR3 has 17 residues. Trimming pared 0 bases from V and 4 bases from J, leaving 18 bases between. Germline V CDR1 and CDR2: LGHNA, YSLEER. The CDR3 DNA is TGCGCCAGCAGCCAAGAATTCGCCGGGGTCTCACGCTATGGCTACACCTTC. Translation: CASSQEFAGVSRYGYTF.

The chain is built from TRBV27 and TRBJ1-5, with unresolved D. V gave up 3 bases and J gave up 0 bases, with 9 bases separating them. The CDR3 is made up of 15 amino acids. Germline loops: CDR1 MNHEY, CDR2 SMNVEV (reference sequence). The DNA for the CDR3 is TGTGCCAGCAGTTTGGCAGAAAATAGCAATCAGCCCCAGCATTTT. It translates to CASSLAENSNQPQHF.